One sample yielded the 28 T cell receptor beta chains listed below, sequenced in a study of OX40 agonist ivuxolimab in advanced cancers. The method was immunoSEQ multiplex PCR; TCRdb's version includes in-frame clones alone and lacks a portion of them. The sample lists 57,000 or so clones, around 84% occurring once. The specimen was CD4+ or CD8+ T cells sorted from blood, collected in a trial of the OX40 agonist ivuxolimab. The receptors originated from an adult with an advanced solid tumor such as melanoma, head and neck, liver or kidney cancer.

This chain uses TRBV6-5 with TRBJ1-5; 12 nucleotides match TRBD1. V shed 8 bases, J shed 7 bases, and the junction held 9 bases outside the gene matches. The length of the CDR3 is 15 residues. The V gene's germline CDR1 is MNHEY and CDR2 SVGAGI. The chain's CDR3 is CASAPGQGAGQPQHF. Written as DNA, the CDR3 is TGTGCCAGCGCTCCGGGACAGGGGGCTGGACAGCCCCAGCATTTT.

The V gene is TRBV5-1, the J gene TRBJ2-7; the D gene could be TRBD1 or TRBD2 (5 bases each). V shed 2 bases and J shed 3 bases, with 9 bases lying between them. Per the germline V gene, CDR1 is SGHRS and CDR2 is YFSETQ. The CDR3 runs 13 residues. CDR3 amino acids: CASSLGTNYEQYF. DNA for the CDR3: TGCGCCAGCAGCTTAGGGACGAACTACGAGCAGTACTTC. Together with reference TRBV5-1 and TRBJ2-7, the CDR3 gives the full variable domain: KAGVTQTPRYLIKTRGQQVTLSCSPISGHRSVSWYQQTPGQGLQFLFEYFSETQRNKGNFPGRFSGRQFSNSRSEMNVSTLELGDSALYLCASSLGTNYEQYFGPGTRLTVT.

The V call is TRBV7-3, the J call TRBJ1-5, with 9 bases matching TRBD1. From germline, CDR1 is SGHTA and CDR2 FQGTGA. This CDR3 is built from 13 residues. J was trimmed by 7 bases and V by 3 bases; bases with no gene match: 1. In DNA form, the CDR3 reads TGTGCCAGCAGCTTGACAGGGGGACAGCCCCAGCATTTT. Residues: CASSLTGGQPQHF.

The chain carries TRBV5-6 and TRBJ2-3; D is perhaps TRBD2 (6 bases). This CDR3 spans 13 amino acids. Trimming shortened V by 1 base and J by 6 bases, and 9 bases separated the two germline ends. Germline CDR1 and CDR2: SGHDT and YYEEEE. The CDR3 sequence is CASSLRRVDTQYF. The CDR3 nucleotides read TGTGCCAGCAGCTTGAGGAGGGTGGATACGCAGTATTTT.

The chain carries TRBV13 and TRBJ2-1; D is tentatively TRBD1 or TRBD2 (6 bases each). Looked up from germline, CDR1 is PRHDT and CDR2 is FYEKMQ (reference sequence). V dropped 2 bases and J dropped 4 bases, with 12 bases sitting between them. The CDR3 is made up of 15 amino acids. The CDR3, as DNA: TGTGCCAGCAGCTTACTCGGGGGCGCTTACAATGAGCAGTTCTTC. This encodes CASSLLGGAYNEQFF.

The V gene is TRBV15, the J gene TRBJ2-5; TRBD2 matches 8 bases. This CDR3 has 15 residues. Trimming removed 2 bases from V and 7 bases from J; junction bases left unmatched: 9. Per the germline V gene, CDR1 is LNHNV and CDR2 is YYDKDF (reference sequence). This CDR3 is CATSRRSGLVPTQYF. CDR3 bases: TGTGCCACCAGCAGACGATCGGGACTAGTGCCGACCCAGTACTTC.

The chain couples TRBV4-1 to TRBJ2-7, with 7 bases aligning to TRBD1. This CDR3 has 15 residues. Germline CDR1 reads MGHRA; CDR2 reads YSYEKL. The V and J ends lost 0 bases and 3 bases, in that order; junction bases with no gene match: 5. CDR3 coding DNA: TGCGCCAGCAGCCAAGATGAGGACAGGATCTACGAGCAGTACTTC. This codes for CASSQDEDRIYEQYF.

This sequence joins TRBV15 and TRBJ2-5; D is unclear. Germline CDR1 and CDR2: LNHNV and YYDKDF (reference sequence). With 0 bases removed from V and 1 base from J, the gap between germline ends came to 6 bases. The CDR3 runs 14 residues. The CDR3 sequence is CATSRDQFQETQYF. Written as DNA, the CDR3 is TGTGCCACCAGCAGAGATCAGTTCCAAGAGACCCAGTACTTC.

This clone was detected once. The sample has other DNA sequences that encode this CDR3 too. The CDR3 spells CASSRLGGGYNEQFF. CDR3 bases: TGTGCCAGCAGCCGGTTAGGGGGGGGATACAATGAGCAGTTCTTC. This chain connects TRBV27 to TRBJ2-1; TRBD2 might be the D (7 bases). Deletions cut 6 bases from V and 4 bases from J, with 16 bases between. CDR1 and CDR2 (germline): MNHEY, SMNVEV (reference sequence). The CDR3 has 15 residues.

V usage is TRBV6-5 and J usage is TRBJ2-1; 7 bases fit TRBD2. Germline lookup yields CDR1 MNHEY and CDR2 SVGAGI. The V gene end was trimmed by 4 bases and the J gene end by 5 bases; junction bases not matched to a gene: 8. The CDR3 spans 15 residues. The CDR3 region is CASSSPREAHNEQFF. In DNA, the CDR3 is TGTGCCAGCAGTTCTCCTCGGGAGGCCCACAATGAGCAGTTCTTC.

The chain combines TRBV18 with TRBJ2-6; D unresolved. Trimming left V 0 bases short and J 2 bases short, with 8 bases between. Germline loops: CDR1 KGHSH, CDR2 LQKENI. CDR3 length: 16 residues. The CDR3, as DNA: TGTGCCAGCTCACCACCAAGTCGCCCTGGGGCCAACGTCCTGACTTTC. Its translation: CASSPPSRPGANVLTF.

The J gene is TRBJ2-1, the V gene TRBV7-8, with D tentatively TRBD2 (6 bases). V shed 6 bases and J shed 4 bases, with 13 bases lying between them. CDR3 length: 14 residues. Germline V gene data show CDR1 as SGHVS and CDR2 as FQNEAQ. The CDR3 region is CASRVASEYNEQFF. In DNA, the CDR3 is TGTGCCAGCAGAGTGGCTAGCGAGTACAATGAGCAGTTCTTC.

The chain joins TRBV5-8 to TRBJ2-3, with D possibly matching TRBD1 (6 bases). This CDR3 contains 13 residues. V was pared by 3 bases and J by 5 bases, with 10 bases between. Germline V gives CDR1 SGHTS, CDR2 YDEGEE. The CDR3 DNA is TGTGCCAGCAGCTCCACAGGGTTAGATACGCAGTATTTT. Translated, it gives CASSSTGLDTQYF.

The chain carries TRBV15 and TRBJ2-2; tentatively, D is TRBD2 (5 bases). Germline V gene lookup returns CDR1 LNHNV and CDR2 YYDKDF (reference sequence). V was shortened by 0 bases and J by 5 bases, with 19 bases between the two germline ends. This CDR3 is built from 18 residues. The CDR3 sequence is CATSREGPSRQGTGELFF. The CDR3 DNA sequence: TGTGCCACCAGCAGAGAAGGGCCTAGCCGGCAAGGGACCGGGGAGCTGTTTTTT.

This clone came up a few times. The chain has TRBV14 and TRBJ2-3, with D unclear. The germline V and J ends were trimmed by 1 base and 9 bases, with 11 bases remaining between them. Germline V lookup: CDR1 SGHDN, CDR2 FVKESK. There are 13 residues in the CDR3. CDR3 residues: CASSQGRQWTQYF. In nucleotides, the CDR3 is TGTGCCAGCAGCCAAGGTCGGCAATGGACGCAGTATTTT.

The CDR3: CASSSSGGHGALHF. CDR3 sequence (DNA): TGTGCCAGCAGTTCCTCGGGAGGGCATGGGGCCCTCCACTTT. The J gene is TRBJ1-6, the V gene TRBV28; D unresolved. V shed 4 bases and J shed 14 bases, with 18 bases lying between them. The CDR3 has 14 amino acids. CDR1 and CDR2 from the germline V gene are MDHEN and SYDVKM.

The rearrangement joins TRBV15 to TRBJ2-2; D unresolved. Between the trimmed V and J ends, which lost 4 bases and 5 bases, there was a span of 11 bases. Germline lookup yields CDR1 LNHNV and CDR2 YYDKDF (reference sequence). The length of the CDR3 is 14 residues. The CDR3 region is CATSTASLTGELFF. The CDR3 DNA is TGTGCCACCAGCACGGCGAGTTTGACCGGGGAGCTGTTTTTT.

This chain connects TRBV9 to TRBJ1-6, with D tentatively TRBD1 (6 bases). Germline CDR1 reads SGDLS; CDR2 reads YYNGEE. The CDR3 extends over 15 amino acids. Trimming shortened V by 7 bases and J by 7 bases, and 18 bases separated the two germline ends. The chain's CDR3 is CASGQGLTPNSPLHF. CDR3 sequence (DNA): TGTGCCAGCGGCCAGGGGCTAACCCCCAATTCACCCCTCCACTTT.

This CDR3 is CAWSPRSTSGRYYTQYF. Written as DNA, the CDR3 is TGTGCCTGGAGTCCTCGATCGACTAGCGGGAGATATTATACGCAGTATTTT. V usage is TRBV30 and J usage is TRBJ2-3, with TRBD2 identical over 12 bases. CDR1 and CDR2 from the germline V gene are GTSNPN and SVGIG (reference sequence). V shed 2 bases and J 7 bases; nucleotides not matched to a gene: 13. This CDR3 spans 17 amino acids.

This clone was detected only once. V and J are TRBV7-2 and TRBJ2-3; 9 nucleotides match TRBD1. The V gene end was trimmed by 1 base and the J gene end by 2 bases; junction bases not matched to a gene: 1. The CDR3 length is 15 residues. The germline CDR1 and CDR2 sequences are SGHTA and FQGNSA. CDR3 residues: CASSLGTGATDTQYF. CDR3 DNA: TGTGCCAGCAGCTTAGGGACAGGGGCCACAGATACGCAGTATTTT. The complete variable domain, with remaining parts taken from reference TRBV7-2 and TRBJ2-3, reads GAGVSQSPSNKVTEKGKDVELRCDPISGHTALYWYRQSLGQGLEFLIYFQGNSAPDKSGLPSDRFSAERTGGSVSTLTIQRTQQEDSAVYLCASSLGTGATDTQYFGPGTRLTVL.

The rearrangement joins TRBV28 to TRBJ1-2; unclear D gene. This CDR3 is built from 14 residues. CDR1 and CDR2 (germline): MDHEN, SYDVKM. Trimming left V 6 bases short and J 6 bases short, with 17 bases between. The CDR3 DNA sequence: TGTGCCAGCAGCGATAGTAGCGTGCGTAATGGCTACACCTTC. This translates into CASSDSSVRNGYTF.

The rearrangement links TRBV7-3 to TRBJ1-5; a possible D gene is TRBD1 (6 bases). The CDR3 extends over 13 amino acids. Germline V gives CDR1 SGHTA, CDR2 FQGTGA. The V end was cut by 4 bases, the J end by 4 bases, with 8 bases between. The CDR3 sequence is CASSSDSNQPQHF. CDR3 nucleotide sequence: TGTGCCAGCAGCTCGGACAGTAATCAGCCCCAGCATTTT.

The chain combines TRBV9 with TRBJ1-4; 7 bases map to TRBD1. The germline V gene encodes CDR1 SGDLS and CDR2 YYNGEE. The CDR3 consists of 13 residues. V was pared by 10 bases and J by 0 bases, with 3 bases of the junction left unmatched. The CDR3 DNA reads as TGTGCCGAGGGACAGTCAACTAATGAAAAACTGTTTTTT. Amino acid sequence: CAEGQSTNEKLFF.

The chain carries TRBV6-6 and TRBJ1-5; TRBD1 is a possible D gene (5 bases). Per the germline V gene, CDR1 is MNHNY and CDR2 is SVGAGI (reference sequence). The CDR3 is 14 residues long. Trimming pared 5 bases from V and 1 base from J, leaving 9 bases between. The CDR3 DNA follows: TGTGCCAGCAGTAGGGGACGGAGCAATCAGCCCCAGCATTTT. Translating gives CASSRGRSNQPQHF.

This chain uses TRBV19 with TRBJ2-3, with D hard to call. With 4 bases removed from V and 1 base from J, the gap between germline ends came to 9 bases. Germline loops: CDR1 LNHDA, CDR2 SQIVND (reference sequence). This CDR3 is 14 amino acids long. The CDR3 is CASSSLRGTDTQYF. The CDR3 coding sequence is TGTGCCAGTAGTAGCCTCCGCGGCACAGATACGCAGTATTTT.

The chain carries TRBV1 and TRBJ2-7; the table's D gene call, TRBD1, was not cross checked with the DNA. TRBV1 represents a pseudogene. The CDR3 extends over 16 amino acids. The CDR3 protein is CTSSQDRTGGNCEQYF. CDR3 nucleotides: TGCACCAGCAGCCAAGACCGGACAGGGGGCAACTGCGAGCAGTACTTC.

This chain uses TRBV19 with TRBJ2-1, with D perhaps matching TRBD1 (8 bases). Trimming took off 3 bases at V and 1 base at J, with 13 bases between the two ends. Germline-derived CDR1 and CDR2 are LNHDA and SQIVND (reference sequence). The CDR3 has 16 residues. The CDR3 loop is CASSINRGGSYNEQFF. DNA of the CDR3: TGTGCCAGTAGTATCAACAGGGGGGGTTCCTACAATGAGCAGTTCTTC.

This CDR3 is CASTKSASGSYEQYF. Here the CDR3 DNA reads TGTGCCAGCACTAAAAGTGCTAGCGGGTCCTACGAGCAGTACTTC. The chain uses TRBV28 and TRBJ2-7, with 8 nucleotides matching TRBD2. This CDR3 region has 15 residues. Losses at the gene ends were 7 bases for V and 1 base for J; bases not matched to a gene: 9. Looked up from germline, CDR1 is MDHEN and CDR2 is SYDVKM.